This T cell receptor beta chain emerged from a study of blood T cell repertoires in COVID-19. The germline V gene encodes CDR1 MDHEN and CDR2 SYDVKM. This CDR3 has 14 residues. J gave up 4 bases and V 6 bases, and 5 bases lay outside the gene matches. Sequencing was performed with immunoSEQ multiplex PCR; in TCRdb, only in-frame clones are kept and a portion is missing. The sample contains about 100,000 clones, approximately 87% of which appear only once. The sample taken for sequencing was peripheral blood. This chain joins TRBV28 and TRBJ2-5, with TRBD1 matching 10 bases. The sequence came from a woman aged 25 to 45 with acute or convalescent COVID-19. DNA for the CDR3: TGTGCCAGCAGCCGACAGGGGGCCGGAGAGACCCAGTACTTC. Translation gives CASSRQGAGETQYF. Supplemented by reference TRBV28 and TRBJ2-5, the full variable domain reads DVKVTQSSRYLVKRTGEKVFLECVQDMDHENMFWYRQDPGLGLRLIYFSYDVKMKEKGDIPEGYSVSREKKERFSLILESASTNQTSMYLCASSRQGAGETQYFGPGTRLLVL.